This T cell receptor beta chain derives from a study of shared clonotypes between healthy human individuals. Study-level results: Naive subsets, compared against memory subsets, generally had larger estimated richness values. Even with large depth, rarefaction showed that sorted-subset sequencing was incomplete.

For this clone: Its antigen is not known.

Profiling relied on immunoSEQ multiplex PCR, and the TCRdb table lists in-frame clones only, not all of them. Here the sample spans millions of clones, approximately 95% being singletons. This TCR came from a man aged 18 to 29 in good health. Some clones in this sample may be carry-over from other donors' samples. Sequenced input: naive CD4+ T cells from PBMCs. Subset here: CD45RA+ positively selected.

The CDR3 DNA is TGTGCCAGCAGTGAACGGTGGGGGGGTATGGAGCCCCAGCATTTT. Translated: CASSERWGGMEPQHF. This sequence joins TRBV6-1 and TRBJ1-5, with D perhaps matching TRBD1 (5 bases). V was clipped by 2 bases and J by 8 bases, with 16 bases between them. Germline loops: CDR1 MNHNS, CDR2 SASEGT. The CDR3 is 15 residues long.